This T cell receptor beta chain was sequenced during a study of cytotoxic CD8 clonotypes in ibrutinib-treated CLL. The overall study: Included were 11 relapsed/refractory and about 15 treatment-naive patients, of whom approximately 18 were IGHV unmutated. Points from the study as a whole: The study found clonality rose at ibrutinib response, then fell toward baseline at progression.

This clone was detected a few times. The antigen is undetermined. This CDR3 has 17 residues. The junction had 11 bases not matched to a gene; V was cut back by 6 bases and J by 7 bases. The germline V gene has CDR1 SNHLY and CDR2 FYNNEI. Only in-frame clones appear in the TCRdb table, and some are missing; sequencing was by immunoSEQ multiplex PCR. The sample lists 70,000 to 80,000 clones; 83% were seen once. Around 1.8 micrograms of genomic DNA came from cryopreserved PBMCs for TCR beta libraries. The receptor was isolated from a human donor with chronic lymphocytic leukemia. J is TRBJ2-1 and V is TRBV2, with 14 bases lining up with TRBD2. The material sequenced was PBMCs, taken after 24 months of ibrutinib treatment. The CDR3 coding sequence is TGTGCCAGCAGCATTCGAGGGACTAGCGGGAGCTTAAATGAGCAGTTCTTC. Its translation: CASSIRGTSGSLNEQFF.